This entry lists 24 T cell receptor beta chains sequenced from one sample in a study of shared clonotypes between healthy human individuals. The repertoire was sequenced with immunoSEQ multiplex PCR; TCRdb's copy has only in-frame clones and lacks some. In the table there are over 700,000 clones, just under 75% of which are singletons. Material: memory CD4+ T cells sorted from blood. The subset denotes: CD45RA-negative fraction. These receptors were collected from a woman aged 25 to 39 in good health.

CDR3 region: CASIRGAGEKLFF. As DNA, the CDR3 is TGTGCCAGCATCAGGGGCGCCGGGGAAAAACTGTTTTTT. This chain joins TRBV6-1 and TRBJ1-4, with D maybe TRBD1 (6 bases). The CDR3 has 13 amino acids. Germline CDR1 MNHNS, CDR2 SASEGT. Trimming removed 7 bases from V and 8 bases from J, with 14 bases in between.

This clone has more than one count but fewer than ten. The J gene is TRBJ2-2, the V gene TRBV4-1, with D unresolved. CDR1 and CDR2 from the germline V gene are MGHRA and YSYEKL. The V gene lost 0 bases and the J gene lost 2 bases, with 16 bases spanning the gap. This CDR3 has 18 residues. The CDR3 loop is CASSQDRRLKLNTGELFF. CDR3 nucleotides: TGCGCCAGCAGCCAAGATCGAAGGCTGAAATTAAACACCGGGGAGCTGTTTTTT.

J is TRBJ2-7 and V is TRBV5-6; 10 bases fit TRBD1. The V gene's germline CDR1 is SGHDT and CDR2 YYEEEE. This CDR3 has 16 residues. The V and J ends lost 5 bases and 6 bases, in that order; junction bases with no gene match: 14. DNA for the CDR3: TGTGCCAGCAGTTTCTACTCCGGGACAGGGGCGGCCGAGCAGTACTTC. Protein product: CASSFYSGTGAAEQYF.

The genes are TRBV9 and TRBJ1-3; D gene ambiguous. Germline assignment: CDR1 SGDLS and CDR2 YYNGEE. The CDR3 is 15 amino acids. The germline V and J ends were trimmed by 0 bases and 4 bases, with 11 bases remaining between them. The CDR3 loop reads CASSVAQAPGNTIYF. The CDR3 nucleotides read TGTGCCAGCAGCGTAGCCCAGGCTCCCGGAAACACCATATATTTT.

The rearrangement links TRBV11-2 to TRBJ2-7; D possibly corresponds to TRBD2 (6 bases). This CDR3 region has 14 residues. Germline V lookup: CDR1 SGHAT, CDR2 FQNNGV. Between the trimmed V and J ends, which lost 5 bases and 4 bases, there was a span of 15 bases. Here the CDR3 reads CASSQGGVRYEQYF. CDR3 sequence (DNA): TGTGCCAGCAGCCAGGGCGGGGTACGATACGAGCAGTACTTC.

This sequence joins TRBV12-5 and TRBJ2-1; 11 bases align to TRBD2. V lost 4 bases and J lost 5; bases outside the gene matches: 4. The CDR3 has 15 amino acids. Germline V gives CDR1 LGHNT, CDR2 FRNRAP. In nucleotides, the CDR3 is TGTGCTAGTGGTTCCGGGACTAGCGGCGACAATGAGCAGTTCTTC. This encodes CASGSGTSGDNEQFF.

A word on this clone: The sample contains more than one DNA sequence encoding this CDR3. V is TRBV4-1 and J is TRBJ2-1, with 8 bases that match TRBD1. The CDR3 sequence is 16 residues long. Germline CDR1 is MGHRA and CDR2 is YSYEKL. The junction had 7 bases not matched to a gene; V was cut back by 4 bases and J by 2 bases. DNA of the CDR3: TGCGCCAGCAGCCTTCAGGACAGGGACCCCTACAATGAGCAGTTCTTC. It is translated as CASSLQDRDPYNEQFF.

This clone showed up many times. This sequence joins TRBV5-4 and TRBJ2-2, with 8 bases that match TRBD2. The CDR3 totals 14 residues. Germline trimming cut 4 bases from V and 7 bases from J; bases unmatched to any gene: 6. The germline CDR1 and CDR2 sequences are SGHNT and YYREEE (reference sequence). CDR3 nucleotides: TGTGCCAGCAGCCCGGGACTAGTCGGCGGGGAGCTGTTTTTT. It codes for CASSPGLVGGELFF.

The chain has TRBV7-9 and TRBJ1-4; D uncertain. Trimming shortened V by 2 bases and J by 4 bases, and 14 bases separated the two germline ends. Germline-derived CDR1 and CDR2 are SEHNR and FQNEAQ (reference sequence). This CDR3 contains 16 residues. CDR3 residues: CASSLSTGRLNEKLFF. The DNA of the CDR3 is TGTGCCAGCAGCTTATCGACCGGACGGCTTAATGAAAAACTGTTTTTT. Using reference TRBV7-9 and TRBJ1-4 for the parts outside the CDR3, the full variable domain is DTGVSQNPRHKITKRGQNVTFRCDPISEHNRLYWYRQTLGQGPEFLTYFQNEAQLEKSRLLSDRFSAERPKGSFSTLEIQRTEQGDSAMYLCASSLSTGRLNEKLFFGSGTQLSVL.

Only a few counts were recorded for this clone. The J gene is TRBJ1-1, the V gene TRBV7-6; D unresolved. The V end was cut by 3 bases, the J end by 3 bases, with 11 bases between. CDR3 size: 14 residues. Germline CDR1 reads SGHVS; CDR2 reads FNYEAQ. CDR3 residues: CASSLMNRDTEAFF. The DNA for the CDR3 is TGTGCCAGCAGCTTGATGAACCGGGACACTGAAGCTTTCTTT.

The chain couples TRBV7-2 to TRBJ1-3, with a possible D match to TRBD1 (6 bases). Trimming left V 2 bases short and J 2 bases short, with 13 bases between. Germline V gene sequence: CDR1 SGHTA, CDR2 FQGNSA. There are 16 residues in the CDR3. For the CDR3, the DNA is TGTGCCAGCAGCTTATACGGGGGCCAAGCTGGAAACACCATATATTTT. Protein sequence: CASSLYGGQAGNTIYF.

The J gene is TRBJ1-2, the V gene TRBV20-1; D gene ambiguous. Germline CDR1 DFQATT, CDR2 SNEGSKA (reference sequence). CDR3 length equals 10 residues. The germline V and J ends were trimmed by 0 bases and 5 bases, with 1 base remaining between them. The CDR3 is CSAREYGYTF. Here the CDR3 DNA reads TGCAGTGCTAGAGAATATGGCTACACCTTC.

This rearrangement joins TRBV6-4 to TRBJ1-1, with D unclear. V lost 2 bases to trimming and J lost 6 bases, with 16 bases between them. In germline, CDR1 is MRHNA, CDR2 SNTAGT. The CDR3 loop spans 15 amino acids. This CDR3 reads CASSDNGLGGSEAFF. The CDR3 DNA reads TGTGCCAGCAGTGACAACGGTCTTGGCGGCTCTGAAGCTTTCTTT.

The gene calls are TRBV27 and TRBJ1-2, with D maybe TRBD1 (5 bases). V shed 5 bases and J shed 8 bases, with 21 bases lying between them. Germline lookup yields CDR1 MNHEY and CDR2 SMNVEV (reference sequence). The CDR3 sequence is 15 residues long. The chain's CDR3 is CASSITGTVGVGYTF. Written as DNA, the CDR3 is TGTGCCAGCAGTATAACCGGGACGGTGGGAGTGGGCTACACCTTC.

The rearrangement links TRBV5-8 to TRBJ2-3; unclear D gene. The CDR3 is 13 residues long. Trimming shortened V by 2 bases and J by 1 base, and 5 bases separated the two germline ends. In germline, CDR1 is SGHTS, CDR2 YDEGEE. CDR3: CASSFQRTDTQYF. The CDR3 coding sequence is TGTGCCAGCAGCTTTCAACGCACAGATACGCAGTATTTT.

The chain's CDR3 is CASSPHGLYKELFF. The CDR3 coding sequence is TGTGCCAGCAGCCCCCATGGGCTGTACAAGGAGCTGTTTTTT. This chain joins TRBV7-8 and TRBJ2-2, with unresolved D. Trimming pared 5 bases from V and 10 bases from J, leaving 17 bases between. This CDR3 is 14 amino acids long. Germline V gene sequence: CDR1 SGHVS, CDR2 FQNEAQ.

The rearrangement links TRBV11-3 to TRBJ2-5; 7 bases align to TRBD2. Germline V gene sequence: CDR1 SGHNT, CDR2 YENEEA. This CDR3 comprises 13 residues. Germline trimming cut 1 base from V and 5 bases from J; bases unmatched to any gene: 1. The CDR3 sequence: CASSLVAGETQYF. The CDR3 coding sequence is TGTGCCAGCAGCTTAGTAGCGGGTGAGACCCAGTACTTC.

The rearrangement joins TRBV5-1 to TRBJ2-6; the D gene could be TRBD1 or TRBD2 (5 bases each). V was clipped by 4 bases and J by 0 bases, with 11 bases between them. Germline V gives CDR1 SGHRS, CDR2 YFSETQ. The CDR3 covers 16 residues. The CDR3 protein is CASSIPGGSGANVLTF. The CDR3 DNA sequence: TGCGCCAGCAGCATACCTGGGGGCTCTGGGGCCAACGTCCTGACTTTC.

This chain links TRBV6-1 with TRBJ2-1; D possibly corresponds to TRBD1 (5 bases). Trimming cost V 6 bases and J 6 bases, with 12 bases left between them. CDR1 MNHNS and CDR2 SASEGT come from the germline V gene. This CDR3 is 13 amino acids long. The CDR3 protein is CASRETGVNEQFF. In nucleotides, the CDR3 is TGTGCCAGCAGAGAAACAGGTGTCAATGAGCAGTTCTTC.

This chain links TRBV28 with TRBJ2-7, with D tentatively TRBD2 (5 bases). In germline, CDR1 is MDHEN, CDR2 SYDVKM. Trimming cost V 6 bases and J 3 bases, with 12 bases left between them. This CDR3 is 13 amino acids long. DNA of the CDR3: TGTGCCAGCAGCCTAACTAGTTTCTACGAGCAGTACTTC. This translates into CASSLTSFYEQYF.

V usage is TRBV7-6 and J usage is TRBJ1-2, with 9 nucleotides matching TRBD1. Germline CDR1 SGHVS, CDR2 FNYEAQ. J was trimmed by 2 bases and V by 3 bases; bases with no gene match: 4. This CDR3 is 15 amino acids long. The CDR3 DNA sequence: TGTGCCAGCAGCTTGCCGGGACAGGGAAACTATGGCTACACCTTC. Protein product: CASSLPGQGNYGYTF.

Only a few counts were recorded for this clone. The rearrangement links TRBV18 to TRBJ2-2, with D hard to call. Trimming removed 6 bases from V and 1 base from J, with 15 bases in between. The germline gives CDR1 KGHSH, CDR2 LQKENI. The CDR3 runs 16 residues. The CDR3 region is CASSPMMSWNTGELFF. CDR3 nucleotides: TGTGCCAGCTCGCCGATGATGAGCTGGAACACCGGGGAGCTGTTTTTT.

This sequence joins TRBV28 and TRBJ2-1; D is unclear. The CDR3 has 15 amino acids. Germline CDR1 reads MDHEN; CDR2 reads SYDVKM. The V end was cut by 8 bases, the J end by 6 bases, with 20 bases between. The CDR3 here is CASGTTSLGFNEQFF. In DNA, the CDR3 is TGTGCCAGCGGAACTACCTCCCTCGGGTTCAATGAGCAGTTCTTC.

The chain couples TRBV7-9 to TRBJ2-5; no firm D call. V dropped 5 bases and J dropped 5 bases, with 12 bases sitting between them. Germline V gives CDR1 SEHNR, CDR2 FQNEAQ (reference sequence). This CDR3 spans 13 amino acids. In DNA form, the CDR3 reads TGTGCCAGCAGCCCTCCACGATACGAGACCCAGTACTTC. It encodes CASSPPRYETQYF.